The source of this TCR beta chain is a study of beta chain features in type 1 diabetes. The table lists this clone with a few counts. Its specificity is not known. Study-level findings and limits: Whether HLA type influences TCRB rearrangement remained unresolved here. Moderate but significant shortening of TCRB CDR3s was recorded in all four CD4+ subsets from Type 1 diabetes patients. Patients and controls would share equally any PCR tilt toward shorter templates.

Expressed TCRB transcripts were sequenced after all isolated RNA was converted to cDNA. Naive, central memory and regulatory T cell samples averaged roughly 3.4 million immunoSEQ reads each. TCRdb's table, derived via immunoSEQ multiplex PCR, lists solely in-frame clones and lacks some. Of some 900,000 clones in the sample, about a sixth were seen once. The source is a woman under 30 in good health. Source material: naive CD4+ T cells from blood.

The CDR3 DNA reads as TGTGCCAGCAGGAGGGGTGGACAGCCCCAGCATTTT. Its protein product is CASRRGGQPQHF. This chain links TRBV28 with TRBJ1-5; D may be TRBD1 (5 bases). The V gene's germline CDR1 is MDHEN and CDR2 SYDVKM. Trimming pared 6 bases from V and 7 bases from J, leaving 10 bases between. The CDR3 runs to 12 residues. Supplemented by reference TRBV28 and TRBJ1-5, the full variable domain reads DVKVTQSSRYLVKRTGEKVFLECVQDMDHENMFWYRQDPGLGLRLIYFSYDVKMKEKGDIPEGYSVSREKKERFSLILESASTNQTSMYLCASRRGGQPQHFGDGTRLSIL.